The rows below give T cell receptor beta chains drawn from one sample of a study of cytomegalovirus exposure and HLA in healthy donors. Repertoires were generated with immunoSEQ multiplex PCR, while TCRdb's copy carries only in-frame clones and drops some. The data hold roughly 140,000 clones, with roughly 75% observed a single time. The sequenced sample consisted of PBMCs. The receptors here all came from a man aged 30-40 years in good health and CMV-seronegative. Both conserved end residues are part of each CDR3. The order of the fields is CDR3 protein, CDR3 DNA, D gene, V gene, clone size, J gene. A D gene is named only where the DNA matches it firmly. Where a row states a size, it is once, few, many or the class of an expanded clone; other rows omit it.

cdr3_aa: CASSVRDFYNEQFF
cdr3_nt: TGTGCCAGCAGCGTCCGGGACTTCTACAATGAGCAGTTCTTC
d_call: .
v_call: TRBV9
clone_size: once
j_call: TRBJ2-1

cdr3_aa: CASSYSAGHPNTEAFF
cdr3_nt: TGTGCCAGCAGTTACTCGGCCGGACACCCGAACACTGAAGCTTTCTTT
d_call: .
v_call: TRBV6-5
clone_size: once
j_call: TRBJ1-1

cdr3_aa: CASSFLAGGGETQYF
cdr3_nt: TGTGCCAGCAGCTTCCTAGCGGGAGGCGGAGAGACCCAGTACTTC
d_call: TRBD2
v_call: TRBV5-4
clone_size: .
j_call: TRBJ2-5

cdr3_aa: CASPRSTGELFF
cdr3_nt: TGTGCCAGCCCCAGAAGCACCGGGGAGCTGTTTTTT
d_call: .
v_call: TRBV6-1
clone_size: .
j_call: TRBJ2-2

cdr3_aa: CASSLGGGGTTGELFF
cdr3_nt: TGTGCCAGCAGCTTGGGCGGCGGGGGGACCACCGGGGAGCTGTTTTTT
d_call: TRBD2
v_call: TRBV5-4
clone_size: few
j_call: TRBJ2-2

cdr3_aa: CARSRVRPGSYEQYF
cdr3_nt: TGCGCCAGAAGCAGGGTTAGGCCGGGATCCTACGAGCAGTACTTC
d_call: .
v_call: TRBV5-1
clone_size: once
j_call: TRBJ2-7

cdr3_aa: CASSYFGQASGANVLTF
cdr3_nt: TGCGCCAGCAGTTATTTCGGACAGGCCTCTGGGGCCAACGTCCTGACTTTC
d_call: TRBD1
v_call: TRBV5-1
clone_size: .
j_call: TRBJ2-6

cdr3_aa: CASRRARLPGETQYF
cdr3_nt: TGTGCCAGCAGGAGGGCCAGGCTCCCCGGGGAGACCCAGTACTTC
d_call: .
v_call: TRBV2
clone_size: .
j_call: TRBJ2-5

cdr3_aa: CASSFGQGTFEKLFF
cdr3_nt: TGTGCCAGCAGCTTCGGACAGGGCACTTTTGAGAAACTGTTTTTT
d_call: TRBD1
v_call: TRBV9
clone_size: .
j_call: TRBJ1-4

cdr3_aa: CASSIWARSYNEQFF
cdr3_nt: TGTGCCAGTAGTATATGGGCTCGCTCCTACAATGAGCAGTTCTTC
d_call: .
v_call: TRBV19
clone_size: .
j_call: TRBJ2-1

cdr3_aa: CASSVQGSPNNEQFF
cdr3_nt: TGTGCCAGCTCTGTACAGGGCTCCCCAAACAATGAGCAGTTCTTC
d_call: .
v_call: TRBV18
clone_size: .
j_call: TRBJ2-1

cdr3_aa: CAINEQFF
cdr3_nt: TGTGCCATAAATGAGCAGTTCTTC
d_call: .
v_call: TRBV30
clone_size: .
j_call: TRBJ2-1

cdr3_aa: CASSTRTGIMNTEAFF
cdr3_nt: TGTGCCAGCAGCACACGGACAGGGATTATGAACACTGAAGCTTTCTTT
d_call: TRBD1
v_call: TRBV28
clone_size: .
j_call: TRBJ1-1

cdr3_aa: CASIPGGGRGYTF
cdr3_nt: TGTGCCAGCATCCCGGGGGGGGGAAGAGGCTACACCTTC
d_call: .
v_call: TRBV6-1
clone_size: .
j_call: TRBJ1-2

cdr3_aa: CASSLGETGVGETQYF
cdr3_nt: TGTGCCAGCAGCTTAGGGGAGACAGGGGTAGGAGAGACCCAGTACTTC
d_call: TRBD1
v_call: TRBV7-8
clone_size: .
j_call: TRBJ2-5

cdr3_aa: CASLSNYGYTF
cdr3_nt: TGTGCCAGCCTAAGTAACTATGGCTACACCTTC
d_call: .
v_call: TRBV28
clone_size: .
j_call: TRBJ1-2

cdr3_aa: CASSWRETGYEQYF
cdr3_nt: TGCGCCAGCAGCTGGAGAGAGACGGGATACGAGCAGTACTTC
d_call: .
v_call: TRBV5-1
clone_size: .
j_call: TRBJ2-7

cdr3_aa: CASKRQINTEAFF
cdr3_nt: TGTGCCAGTAAAAGACAGATAAACACTGAAGCTTTCTTT
d_call: .
v_call: TRBV19
clone_size: few
j_call: TRBJ1-1

cdr3_aa: CASSLGQGGYNEQFF
cdr3_nt: TGTGCCAGCAGCTTAGGCCAGGGGGGCTACAATGAGCAGTTCTTC
d_call: .
v_call: TRBV11-2
clone_size: once
j_call: TRBJ2-1

cdr3_aa: CASPRGSGNTIYF
cdr3_nt: TGTGCCAGCCCGAGGGGGTCTGGAAACACCATATATTTT
d_call: .
v_call: TRBV2
clone_size: .
j_call: TRBJ1-3

cdr3_aa: CASSLRWAGGGQETQYF
cdr3_nt: TGCGCCAGCAGCTTGAGGTGGGCAGGGGGCGGACAAGAGACCCAGTACTTC
d_call: TRBD1
v_call: TRBV5-1
clone_size: few
j_call: TRBJ2-5

cdr3_aa: CASSMKGDLSYEQYF
cdr3_nt: TGTGCCAGTAGTATGAAGGGGGACCTAAGCTACGAGCAGTACTTC
d_call: .
v_call: TRBV19
clone_size: .
j_call: TRBJ2-7

cdr3_aa: CASRWDRGEYEQYF
cdr3_nt: TGTGCCAGCAGATGGGACAGGGGAGAGTACGAGCAGTACTTC
d_call: TRBD1
v_call: TRBV2
clone_size: .
j_call: TRBJ2-7

cdr3_aa: CARDSSYNSPLHF
cdr3_nt: TGTGCAAGGGACAGCTCCTATAATTCACCCCTCCACTTT
d_call: .
v_call: TRBV12-2
clone_size: once
j_call: TRBJ1-6

cdr3_aa: CASSLSGANQPQHF
cdr3_nt: TGTGCCAGCAGCTTAAGTGGGGCCAATCAGCCCCAGCATTTT
d_call: .
v_call: TRBV7-9
clone_size: .
j_call: TRBJ1-5

cdr3_aa: CASSLRTGVYGYTF
cdr3_nt: TGTGCCAGCAGCCTGAGGACAGGGGTCTATGGCTACACCTTC
d_call: TRBD1
v_call: TRBV5-6
clone_size: .
j_call: TRBJ1-2

cdr3_aa: CASSLGRNPYEQYF
cdr3_nt: TGTGCCAGCAGTCTCGGGAGGAATCCCTACGAGCAGTACTTC
d_call: TRBD2
v_call: TRBV27
clone_size: few
j_call: TRBJ2-7

cdr3_aa: CASSTGGQGLYLDYEQYF
cdr3_nt: TGTGCCAGCAGCACCGGAGGACAGGGGTTGTACTTGGACTACGAGCAGTACTTC
d_call: TRBD1
v_call: TRBV5-8
clone_size: .
j_call: TRBJ2-7

cdr3_aa: CAISESTGANEKLFF
cdr3_nt: TGTGCCATCAGTGAGTCGACAGGGGCTAATGAAAAACTGTTTTTT
d_call: TRBD1
v_call: TRBV10-3
clone_size: once
j_call: TRBJ1-4

cdr3_aa: CASSSRTNTGELFF
cdr3_nt: TGTGCCAGCAGTAGTCGGACAAACACCGGGGAGCTGTTTTTT
d_call: .
v_call: TRBV2
clone_size: few
j_call: TRBJ2-2

cdr3_aa: CASSQIPNEKLFF
cdr3_nt: TGCGCCAGCAGCCAAATCCCAAATGAAAAACTGTTTTTT
d_call: .
v_call: TRBV4-1
clone_size: .
j_call: TRBJ1-4

cdr3_aa: CASSKGLAGGHEQFF
cdr3_nt: TGTGCCAGCAGCAAGGGACTAGCGGGGGGGCATGAGCAGTTCTTC
d_call: TRBD2
v_call: TRBV5-4
clone_size: .
j_call: TRBJ2-1

cdr3_aa: CASTRNYEQYF
cdr3_nt: TGTGCCAGCACCAGGAACTACGAGCAGTACTTC
d_call: .
v_call: TRBV6-5
clone_size: .
j_call: TRBJ2-7

cdr3_aa: CASSRPEWTSGVHEQFF
cdr3_nt: TGTGCCAGTAGTAGACCAGAATGGACTAGCGGGGTTCATGAGCAGTTCTTC
d_call: TRBD2
v_call: TRBV19
clone_size: .
j_call: TRBJ2-1

cdr3_aa: CASSVRLAEQYF
cdr3_nt: TGCGCCAGCAGTGTCCGACTAGCCGAGCAGTACTTC
d_call: TRBD2
v_call: TRBV10-2
clone_size: .
j_call: TRBJ2-7

cdr3_aa: CASSAVAGGRNEQFF
cdr3_nt: TGTGCCAGCAGTGCGGTAGCGGGGGGCCGCAATGAGCAGTTCTTC
d_call: TRBD2
v_call: TRBV2
clone_size: .
j_call: TRBJ2-1

cdr3_aa: CASSLDRVGYNSPLHF
cdr3_nt: TGTGCCAGCAGTCTAGACAGGGTGGGCTATAATTCACCCCTCCACTTT
d_call: TRBD1
v_call: TRBV28
clone_size: .
j_call: TRBJ1-6

cdr3_aa: CASSFAGMSYEQYF
cdr3_nt: TGTGCCAGCAGCTTCGCGGGGATGAGCTACGAGCAGTACTTC
d_call: .
v_call: TRBV5-4
clone_size: once
j_call: TRBJ2-7

cdr3_aa: CASSSTGTGTTGELFF
cdr3_nt: TGTGCCAGCAGCTCTACCGGGACAGGGACCACCGGGGAGCTGTTTTTT
d_call: TRBD1
v_call: TRBV5-5
clone_size: .
j_call: TRBJ2-2

cdr3_aa: CASSPGTASTDTQYF
cdr3_nt: TGTGCCAGCTCTCCCGGGACAGCTAGCACAGATACGCAGTATTTT
d_call: TRBD1
v_call: TRBV18
clone_size: .
j_call: TRBJ2-3

cdr3_aa: CSVASGTVNTEAFF
cdr3_nt: TGCAGCGTTGCTTCCGGGACAGTGAACACTGAAGCTTTCTTT
d_call: TRBD1
v_call: TRBV29-1
clone_size: .
j_call: TRBJ1-1

cdr3_aa: CASSMGDRPNSNQPQHF
cdr3_nt: TGTGCCAGTAGTATGGGGGACAGACCTAATAGCAATCAGCCCCAGCATTTT
d_call: TRBD1
v_call: TRBV19
clone_size: .
j_call: TRBJ1-5

cdr3_aa: CSVERDSYEQYF
cdr3_nt: TGCAGCGTTGAAAGGGACAGTTACGAGCAGTACTTC
d_call: TRBD1
v_call: TRBV29-1
clone_size: .
j_call: TRBJ2-7

cdr3_aa: CASSSGLAADHNEQFF
cdr3_nt: TGTGCCAGCAGCTCTGGACTAGCCGCAGATCACAATGAGCAGTTCTTC
d_call: TRBD2
v_call: TRBV11-3
clone_size: few
j_call: TRBJ2-1

cdr3_aa: CSVVRGHQETQYF
cdr3_nt: TGCAGCGTTGTTAGGGGGCACCAAGAGACCCAGTACTTC
d_call: TRBD1
v_call: TRBV29-1
clone_size: .
j_call: TRBJ2-5

cdr3_aa: CASSPLQGGYGYTF
cdr3_nt: TGCGCCAGCAGCCCGCTACAGGGGGGCTATGGCTACACCTTC
d_call: TRBD1
v_call: TRBV5-1
clone_size: .
j_call: TRBJ1-2

cdr3_aa: CASSVGEGTQYF
cdr3_nt: TGTGCCAGCAGCGTAGGGGAGGGGACCCAGTACTTC
d_call: TRBD2
v_call: TRBV9
clone_size: .
j_call: TRBJ2-5

cdr3_aa: CASSTRTGPSNQPQHF
cdr3_nt: TGTGCCAGTAGTACCAGGACAGGTCCATCTAATCAGCCCCAGCATTTT
d_call: TRBD1
v_call: TRBV19
clone_size: .
j_call: TRBJ1-5

cdr3_aa: CASSYSRGPTYEQYF
cdr3_nt: TGTGCCAGCAGTTACTCCAGGGGACCTACCTACGAGCAGTACTTC
d_call: .
v_call: TRBV6-5
clone_size: .
j_call: TRBJ2-7

cdr3_aa: CASSEAGDIRTAAFF
cdr3_nt: TGTGCCAGCAGTGAAGCGGGAGATATCCGCACGGCAGCTTTCTTT
d_call: .
v_call: TRBV6-1
clone_size: .
j_call: TRBJ1-1

cdr3_aa: CASSPGGYSSGNTIYF
cdr3_nt: TGTGCCAGCAGCCCAGGGGGATACAGCTCTGGAAACACCATATATTTT
d_call: TRBD1
v_call: TRBV5-4
clone_size: .
j_call: TRBJ1-3

cdr3_aa: CASSPGTSGSGRRTDTQYF
cdr3_nt: TGTGCCAGCAGCCCCGGGACTAGCGGAAGCGGTCGTCGCACAGATACGCAGTATTTT
d_call: TRBD2
v_call: TRBV7-9
clone_size: .
j_call: TRBJ2-3

cdr3_aa: CASSKGAAGVLNTQYF
cdr3_nt: TGCGCCAGCAGCAAAGGGGCAGCGGGAGTGTTAAATACGCAGTATTTT
d_call: TRBD2
v_call: TRBV4-1
clone_size: few
j_call: TRBJ2-3

cdr3_aa: CASSSRDRTNTGELFF
cdr3_nt: TGTGCCAGCAGTTCGAGGGACAGGACGAACACCGGGGAGCTGTTTTTT
d_call: TRBD1
v_call: TRBV28
clone_size: .
j_call: TRBJ2-2